These T cell receptor beta chains were read from a single sample in a study of post-analysis software for immune sequencing data. TCRdb re-called the PCR reads with MiXCR, one entry per CDR3 protein. The table shows about 770,000 distinct CDR3 sequences, with about 43% occurring only once. The source material was blood. These receptors all stem from a girl under 18 with multiple sclerosis. Both conserved end residues are part of each CDR3. D genes are given only for firm matches. Size is stated for part of the rows, as once, few or many counts, or as a class when the clone is expanded.

D,size,length,J,V,CDR3,DNA
.,.,13,TRBJ2-5,TRBV6-5,CASSSHSMETQYF,TGTGCCAGCAGTTCCCATAGCATGGAGACCCAGTACTTC
TRBD1,many,15,TRBJ2-1,TRBV7-8,CASSPGTGSFAEQFF,TGTGCCAGCAGCCCTGGGACAGGGTCATTCGCTGAGCAGTTCTTC
.,.,13,TRBJ1-5,TRBV9,CASSPRPEQPQHF,TGTGCCAGCAGCCCGCGGCCCGAACAGCCCCAGCATTTT
.,.,13,TRBJ1-2,TRBV20-1,CSAQNRAGYGYTF,TGCAGTGCCCAGAACAGAGCGGGGTATGGCTACACCTTC
.,few,14,TRBJ2-7,TRBV12-3/TRBV12-4,CASSTGLKSYEQYF,TGTGCCAGCAGCACAGGTCTCAAGTCCTACGAGCAGTACTTC
TRBD1,.,11,TRBJ2-7,TRBV20-1,CSAKGQYEQYF,TGCAGTGCAAAGGGACAGTACGAGCAGTACTTC
TRBD2,.,19,TRBJ2-1,TRBV10-3,CAISESNAASGPSYNEQFF,TGTGCCATCAGTGAGTCGAATGCCGCTAGCGGACCGTCCTACAATGAGCAGTTCTTC
.,.,16,TRBJ1-2,TRBV6-5,CASSYTGTKMSRGYTF,TGTGCCAGCAGTTACACCGGGACGAAGATGTCTCGTGGCTACACCTTC
TRBD2,.,15,TRBJ2-1,TRBV10-3,CAISDRSGSFGEQFF,TGTGCCATCAGTGATAGGAGCGGGAGCTTTGGTGAGCAGTTCTTC
TRBD1,.,15,TRBJ2-1,TRBV7-2,CASSLAGQRNNEQFF,TGTGCCAGCAGCTTAGCGGGACAGCGTAACAATGAGCAGTTCTTC
TRBD1,once,12,TRBJ1-2,TRBV6-5,CASSRTGLGYTF,TGTGCCAGCAGCCGGACAGGGCTTGGCTACACCTTC
.,few,12,TRBJ1-3,TRBV12-3/TRBV12-4,CASSFSGNTIYF,TGTGCCAGCAGTTTTTCCGGAAACACCATATATTTT
TRBD2,few,15,TRBJ2-7,TRBV10-3,CAISEFGTSHYEQYF,TGCGCCATCAGTGAGTTTGGGACTAGCCACTACGAGCAGTACTTC
.,.,15,TRBJ2-1,TRBV29-1,CSVVRPGSGNNEQFF,TGCAGCGTTGTGAGACCCGGTAGTGGTAACAATGAGCAGTTCTTC
.,.,13,TRBJ2-7,TRBV6-1,CASSEGVSYEQYF,TGTGCCAGCAGTGAGGGGGTATCCTACGAGCAGTACTTC
.,many,16,TRBJ2-6,TRBV5-1,CASSLPRPSGANVLTF,TGCGCCAGCAGCTTGCCGAGACCCTCTGGGGCCAACGTCCTGACTTTC
.,few,13,TRBJ1-1,TRBV5-1,CASNPGLNTEAFF,TGCGCCAGCAACCCAGGGCTAAACACTGAAGCTTTCTTT
.,.,14,TRBJ2-7,TRBV20-1,CSASSLLEGYEQYF,TGCAGTGCTAGCAGTTTGCTGGAAGGCTACGAGCAGTACTTC
.,.,15,TRBJ2-6,TRBV28,CASSLGGGVANVLTF,TGTGCCAGCAGTTTAGGGGGAGGAGTGGCCAACGTCCTGACTTTC
TRBD2,few,18,TRBJ2-1,TRBV12-3/TRBV12-4,CASSLRPHFGRDRDEQFF,TGTGCCAGCAGTTTAAGGCCCCATTTCGGGAGGGATCGCGATGAGCAGTTCTTC
.,few,15,TRBJ2-7,TRBV12-3/TRBV12-4,CASSKGRLGQWEQYF,TGTGCCAGCAGTAAAGGGCGGCTAGGACAATGGGAGCAGTACTTC
TRBD2,few,15,TRBJ2-7,TRBV3-1,CASSQTGAGDYEQYF,TGTGCCAGCAGCCAAACTGGAGCGGGAGACTACGAGCAGTACTTC
TRBD1,.,15,TRBJ2-7,TRBV7-6,CASSSSGTGMVEQYF,TGTGCCAGCAGCTCCTCCGGGACAGGCATGGTCGAGCAGTACTTC
.,few,13,TRBJ1-1,TRBV10-3,CAIRPQGNTEAFF,TGTGCCATCAGGCCACAGGGTAACACTGAAGCTTTCTTT
.,.,16,TRBJ2-1,TRBV6-5,CAGSQVGIGVYNEQFF,TGTGCCGGCAGTCAGGTTGGGATAGGGGTCTACAATGAGCAGTTCTTC
TRBD2,few,14,TRBJ2-5,TRBV7-9,CASTPSGKLETQYF,TGTGCCAGCACCCCTAGCGGGAAACTGGAGACCCAGTACTTC
.,.,13,TRBJ2-1,TRBV20-1,CSVSVWGYNEQFF,TGCAGTGTGTCCGTATGGGGCTACAATGAGCAGTTCTTC
.,few,14,TRBJ2-1,TRBV4-1,CASSQGPDGNEQFF,TGCGCCAGCAGCCAAGGCCCTGATGGGAATGAGCAGTTCTTC
TRBD1,.,15,TRBJ2-4,TRBV4-3,CASSLYRDSKNIQYF,TGCGCCAGCAGCTTATACCGGGACAGCAAAAACATTCAGTACTTC
TRBD2,.,16,TRBJ2-5,TRBV4-1,CASSHDRTSGTETQYF,TGCGCCAGCAGCCACGATCGGACTAGCGGCACAGAGACCCAGTACTTC
.,few,16,TRBJ2-7,TRBV20-1,CSGLSVGPSSSYEQYF,TGCAGTGGCCTCTCGGTGGGTCCGTCCTCATCCTACGAGCAGTACTTC
.,.,15,TRBJ2-7,TRBV7-8,CASSFPSSPSYEQYF,TGTGCCAGCAGCTTCCCATCAAGCCCGAGCTACGAGCAGTACTTC
.,.,13,TRBJ1-2,TRBV7-8,CASSSRFFPGYTF,TGTGCCAGCAGCTCCAGGTTCTTTCCGGGCTACACCTTC
TRBD2,.,16,TRBJ2-3,TRBV7-6,CASSSNPAGSGDTQYF,TGTGCCAGCAGCTCGAACCCAGCGGGATCGGGAGATACGCAGTATTTT
.,.,13,TRBJ1-1,TRBV29-1,CSATPGENTEAFF,TGCAGCGCTACGCCGGGGGAGAACACTGAAGCTTTCTTT
.,.,14,TRBJ2-7,TRBV6-6,CASSGTGQRTEQYF,TGTGCCAGCAGTGGAACGGGTCAGCGAACCGAGCAGTACTTC
TRBD2,.,15,TRBJ2-7,TRBV6-6,CASSYLGGGFYEQYF,TGTGCCAGCAGTTACTTGGGCGGGGGATTCTACGAGCAGTACTTC
.,once,15,TRBJ2-1,TRBV4-2,CASSQDLVSGNEQFF,TGTGCCAGCAGCCAAGATCTTGTTAGCGGAAATGAGCAGTTCTTC
TRBD2,few,13,TRBJ2-3,TRBV29-1,CSVEGTSADTQYF,TGCAGCGTTGAAGGGACTAGTGCGGATACGCAGTATTTT
.,few,15,TRBJ2-1,TRBV6-2/TRBV6-3,CASSYLGTWGDEQFF,TGTGCCAGCAGTTATTTGGGGACTTGGGGCGATGAGCAGTTCTTC
TRBD1,.,17,TRBJ1-1,TRBV6-1,CASSLGQGEYMNTEAFF,TGTGCCAGCAGCCTCGGACAGGGGGAATACATGAACACTGAAGCTTTCTTT
TRBD1,many,14,TRBJ2-1,TRBV12-3/TRBV12-4,CASSPGQVYNEQFF,TGTGCCAGCAGTCCAGGACAGGTCTACAATGAGCAGTTCTTC
TRBD1,.,15,TRBJ1-2,TRBV7-8,CASSLGTGGPYGYTF,TGTGCCAGCAGCCTGGGGACAGGGGGCCCCTATGGCTACACCTTC
.,few,16,TRBJ2-1,TRBV7-6,CASSLWAGAGRNEQFF,TGTGCTAGCAGCTTATGGGCCGGGGCAGGGAGAAATGAGCAGTTCTTC
TRBD2,.,16,TRBJ2-3,TRBV7-2,CASSRTGLAATDTQYF,TGTGCCAGCAGCCGGACGGGACTAGCGGCCACAGATACGCAGTATTTT
.,.,14,TRBJ2-7,TRBV7-9,CASSLPGSPYEQYF,TGTGCCAGCAGCTTACCCGGGTCGCCCTACGAGCAGTACTTC
TRBD2,.,17,TRBJ2-6,TRBV12-3/TRBV12-4,CASSLGSGNSGANVLTF,TGTGCCAGCAGCCTCGGTAGCGGGAACTCTGGGGCCAACGTCCTGACTTTC
.,.,15,TRBJ2-3,TRBV28,CASSSLGGLGDTQYF,TGTGCCAGCAGTTCGTTGGGGGGATTAGGGGATACGCAGTATTTT
.,.,12,TRBJ2-1,TRBV6-2/TRBV6-3,CASSYGRPVQFF,TGTGCCAGCAGTTACGGCCGGCCGGTGCAGTTCTTC
.,.,10,TRBJ2-5,TRBV27,CASSLGTQYF,TGTGCCAGCAGTTTAGGGACCCAGTACTTC
.,few,13,TRBJ2-1,TRBV4-3,CASSQDGIDEQFF,TGCGCCAGCAGCCAAGACGGGATTGATGAGCAGTTCTTC
.,.,14,TRBJ2-1,TRBV10-3,CATKDAERGNEQFF,TGTGCCACCAAGGACGCCGAGAGGGGGAATGAGCAGTTCTTC
.,.,13,TRBJ2-7,TRBV4-3,CASSQALDVEQYF,TGCGCCAGCAGCCAAGCGCTGGATGTCGAGCAGTACTTC